This T cell receptor (beta chain) was captured in a study of tumor-infiltrating lymphocytes in primary liver carcinoma. Germline CDR1 MNHEY, CDR2 SVGEGT. The CDR3 runs 13 residues. The study co-extracted DNA and RNA from about 20-30 mg of unsorted bulk tissue. Priming with a constant-region primer yielded TCR beta cDNA from 500 ng total RNA. Three nested multiplex PCR rounds of slightly modified ARM-PCR generated TCR beta libraries. Researchers ran the first two PCR rounds for roughly 10 cycles each with TRBV1-TRBV30 forward primers and a C-beta reverse primer. TCRdb re-derived calls from the multiplex PCR reads in MiXCR, one entry per CDR3 protein. Here the sample spans 90,000 to 110,000 distinct CDR3 sequences, approximately 82% being singletons.

The receptor comes from a man aged 40-49 years with primary liver carcinoma and hepatitis B virus infection. Sequences were obtained from liver tumor tissue from sampling region 3. Subset denoted: tumor region T3, left-lateral pole. The rearrangement links TRBV6-2 or TRBV6-3 to TRBJ2-1; 13 positions agree with TRBD2. The CDR3, as DNA: TGTACGAGCAGGACTAGCGGGAGAACTGAGCAGTTCTTC. This gives the protein CTSRTSGRTEQFF.